Following are 29 T cell receptor beta chains from one sample sequenced in a study of T-cell reconstitution after alpha-beta-depleted transplantation in children. Molecular barcoding with unique molecular identifiers was used for the TCRbeta library. TCRdb re-derived calls from the PCR reads in MiXCR, one entry per CDR3 protein. The data contain around 600,000 distinct CDR3 sequences, around a sixth of them singletons. The input for sequencing was PBMCs from the stem cell graft donor, taken from the stem cell graft. These TCRs come from a human donor who donated a stem cell graft to a child with acute myeloid leukemia.

This chain joins TRBV15 and TRBJ2-2; 8 nucleotides match TRBD1. The V segment lost 0 bases and the J segment 3 bases; nucleotides outside the gene matches: 12. Germline V gene lookup returns CDR1 LNHNV and CDR2 YYDKDF (reference sequence). The CDR3 totals 19 residues. The CDR3 is CATSRDEQRTGKDTGELFF. CDR3 coding DNA: TGTGCCACCAGCAGAGACGAACAGCGGACAGGGAAGGACACCGGGGAGCTGTTTTTT. The full variable domain, its missing parts supplied by reference TRBV15 and TRBJ2-2, is DAMVIQNPRYQVTQFGKPVTLSCSQTLNHNVMYWYQQKSSQAPKLLFHYYDKDFNNEADTPDNFQSRRPNTSFCFLDIRSPGLGDTAMYLCATSRDEQRTGKDTGELFFGEGSRLTVL.

This chain connects TRBV20-1 to TRBJ1-6; possibly TRBD1 for D (5 bases). Germline CDR1 reads DFQATT; CDR2 reads SNEGSKA (reference sequence). The V end lost 0 bases, the J end lost 10 bases, and 13 bases lay between the germline ends. The CDR3 extends over 14 amino acids. The CDR3 DNA follows: TGCAGTGCTAGAGAGGGCCAGGGAGGATCACCCCTCCACTTT. It codes for CSAREGQGGSPLHF.

This clonotype was seen many times. The chain combines TRBV10-3 with TRBJ2-7; TRBD1 might be the D (5 bases). Germline V gives CDR1 ENHRY, CDR2 SYGVKD. This CDR3 has 13 residues. V was pared by 10 bases and J by 6 bases, with 19 bases between. CDR3 coding DNA: TGTGCCACCAGCCCGACGTCCCAGGGCGAGCAGTACTTC. This translates into CATSPTSQGEQYF.

This clonotype was observed at least ten times. The chain recombines TRBV20-1 with TRBJ1-2, with D perhaps matching TRBD1 (5 bases). The V gene's germline CDR1 is DFQATT and CDR2 SNEGSKA (reference sequence). V was clipped by 2 bases and J by 6 bases, with 13 bases between them. This CDR3 spans 13 amino acids. CDR3 protein: CSARPRDQDGYTF. The CDR3 bases are TGCAGTGCTAGACCCAGGGATCAGGATGGCTACACCTTC.

This clonotype showed up just a few times. This rearrangement joins TRBV29-1 to TRBJ2-2; 9 bases line up with TRBD2. CDR3 size: 14 residues. After removal of 3 bases from V and 6 bases from J, the junction contained 5 bases not matched to a gene. CDR1 is SQVTM and CDR2 is ANQGSEA in the germline V gene. The CDR3: CSVDVASGAGELFF. The CDR3 coding sequence is TGCAGCGTTGACGTTGCTAGCGGGGCCGGGGAGCTGTTTTTT.

This clonotype was detected ten times or more. This chain links TRBV27 with TRBJ1-6; maybe TRBD1 (5 bases). V gave up 2 bases and J gave up 10 bases, with 12 bases separating them. Germline assignment: CDR1 MNHEY and CDR2 SMNVEV (reference sequence). The CDR3 extends over 14 amino acids. For the CDR3, the DNA is TGTGCCAGCAGTTTAATATCCAGGGACTCACCCCTCCACTTT. Protein sequence: CASSLISRDSPLHF.

The V gene is TRBV2, the J gene TRBJ1-5, with D unresolved. Germline CDR1 and CDR2: SNHLY and FYNNEI. This CDR3 is built from 15 residues. V shed 3 bases and J shed 0 bases, with 9 bases lying between them. This CDR3 is CASSEAGYSNQPQHF. In DNA, the CDR3 is TGTGCCAGCAGTGAGGCGGGATATAGCAATCAGCCCCAGCATTTT.

This chain links TRBV7-9 with TRBJ2-2; the match to TRBD2 covers 7 bases. Trimming took 6 bases from V and 4 from J; bases not matched to a gene: 2. CDR3 length: 13 residues. CDR1 is SEHNR and CDR2 is FQNEAQ in the germline V gene (reference sequence). The CDR3 loop reads CASRRLATGELFF. The CDR3 DNA sequence: TGTGCCAGCAGGAGACTAGCCACCGGGGAGCTGTTTTTT.

At least ten counts were recorded for this clonotype. This chain links TRBV9 with TRBJ2-2, with D possibly matching TRBD2 (5 bases). Germline assignment: CDR1 SGDLS and CDR2 YYNGEE. V shed 4 bases and J shed 8 bases, with 18 bases lying between them. This CDR3 comprises 15 residues. The CDR3 DNA follows: TGTGCCAGCAGCTTGACGGACTCCAAGACGGGGGAGCTGTTTTTT. As protein: CASSLTDSKTGELFF. Together with reference TRBV9 and TRBJ2-2, the CDR3 gives the full variable domain: DSGVTQTPKHLITATGQRVTLRCSPRSGDLSVYWYQQSLDQGLQFLIQYYNGEERAKGNILERFSAQQFPDLHSELNLSSLELGDSALYFCASSLTDSKTGELFFGEGSRLTVL.

The chain joins TRBV5-6 to TRBJ2-2; D unresolved. Germline V CDR1 and CDR2: SGHDT, YYEEEE. The CDR3 has 15 amino acids. The V end lost 0 bases, the J end lost 5 bases, and 11 bases lay between the germline ends. DNA for the CDR3: TGTGCCAGCAGCTTGGAGTTAGCATATACCGGGGAGCTGTTTTTT. It encodes CASSLELAYTGELFF.

This clonotype came up many times. The chain recombines TRBV29-1 with TRBJ2-7; 8 positions match TRBD1. J gave up 2 bases and V 4 bases, and 7 bases lay outside the gene matches. Germline assignment: CDR1 SQVTM and CDR2 ANQGSEA. The CDR3 is 14 residues long. The CDR3 region is CSVVRDRSTYEQYF. In DNA form, the CDR3 reads TGCAGCGTTGTCCGGGACAGGTCTACCTACGAGCAGTACTTC.

The chain recombines TRBV7-2 with TRBJ2-3, with 10 nucleotides matching TRBD2. CDR3 length: 15 amino acids. CDR1 SGHTA and CDR2 FQGNSA come from the germline V gene. Trimming took 5 bases from V and 9 from J; bases not matched to a gene: 11. As DNA, the CDR3 is TGTGCCAGCAGCCCTCGACTTGGTAGCGGGGGGACGCAGTATTTT. Protein product: CASSPRLGSGGTQYF.

The chain links TRBV5-1 to TRBJ1-1; D might be TRBD1 (6 bases). Trimming cost V 4 bases and J 0 bases, with 13 bases left between them. The length of the CDR3 is 15 residues. Germline assignment: CDR1 SGHRS and CDR2 YFSETQ. CDR3 nucleotide sequence: TGCGCCAGCAGCCCCGAGGGGGACATGAACACTGAAGCTTTCTTT. Its protein is CASSPEGDMNTEAFF.

The chain couples TRBV28 to TRBJ1-1; D is unclear. Trimming took off 6 bases at V and 3 bases at J, with 11 bases between the two ends. The CDR3 is 13 residues long. Germline V gene data show CDR1 as MDHEN and CDR2 as SYDVKM. The CDR3 DNA is TGTGCCAGCAGGTTCCCAACCGACACTGAAGCTTTCTTT. Translated: CASRFPTDTEAFF.

As concerns this clonotype: A single base separates this from a much larger clone, so it may be a read error. The chain links TRBV12-3 or TRBV12-4 to TRBJ2-5, with D maybe TRBD1 (6 bases). The CDR3 covers 13 residues. Trimming left V 6 bases short and J 6 bases short, with 14 bases between. CDR3 sequence (DNA): TGTGCCAGCAGGAAAAGGGACAAACAGACCCAGTACTTC. This encodes CASRKRDKQTQYF.

The V and J genes are TRBV20-1 and TRBJ1-2; 7 nucleotides match TRBD1. Germline V gene lookup returns CDR1 DFQATT and CDR2 SNEGSKA (reference sequence). This CDR3 region has 15 residues. Trimming took 3 bases from V and 4 from J; bases not matched to a gene: 11. This chain's CDR3 is CSASRAGTDSYGYTF. The CDR3 bases are TGCAGTGCTAGTAGGGCCGGGACAGACAGCTATGGCTACACCTTC.

This clonotype was found a few times. The chain links TRBV6-2 or TRBV6-3 to TRBJ1-1; no definite D call. V was clipped by 6 bases and J by 1 base, with 15 bases between them. Germline assignment: CDR1 MNHEY and CDR2 SVGEGT. The CDR3 length is 15 residues. CDR3 bases: TGTGCCAGCAGGTACCGAGTCCAGCGGAACACTGAAGCTTTCTTT. Amino acids: CASRYRVQRNTEAFF.

This clonotype was observed at least ten times. One end of the junction fails to match germline, which may point to a read error. The chain joins TRBV15 to TRBJ2-1; 11 nucleotides align to TRBD1. This CDR3 has 14 residues. CDR1 LNHNV and CDR2 YYDKDF come from the germline V gene (reference sequence). CDR3 DNA: TGTGCCACCTGCAGGGACAGGGGGAACAATGAGCAGTTCTTC. As protein: CATCRDRGNNEQFF. Full variable domain (rest looked up from reference TRBV15 and TRBJ2-1): DAMVIQNPRYQVTQFGKPVTLSCSQTLNHNVMYWYQQKSSQAPKLLFHYYDKDFNNEADTPDNFQSRRPNTSFCFLDIRSPGLGDTAMYLCATCRDRGNNEQFFGPGTRLTVL.

This clonotype was found many times. CDR3 in amino acids: CASSPGHYQPQHF. The CDR3 DNA reads as TGTGCCAGCAGCCCGGGACATTATCAGCCCCAGCATTTT. The chain uses TRBV12-3 or TRBV12-4 and TRBJ1-5; tentative D call: TRBD1 (6 bases). Trimming stripped 6 bases from V and 5 bases from J, with 11 bases between. The CDR3 sequence is 13 residues long.

The chain uses TRBV5-1 and TRBJ2-1; 10 positions match TRBD2. CDR1 is SGHRS, CDR2 YFSETQ, per germline. J gave up 7 bases and V 3 bases, and 7 bases lay outside the gene matches. This CDR3 spans 15 amino acids. The CDR3 nucleotides are TGCGCCAGCAGCTCTGCTAGCGGGGGTGGGAATGAGCAGTTCTTC. Its protein is CASSSASGGGNEQFF.

This clonotype appeared a few times. J is TRBJ2-1 and V is TRBV20-1, with D possibly matching TRBD2 (6 bases). V was clipped by 8 bases and J by 2 bases, with 13 bases between them. In germline, CDR1 is DFQATT, CDR2 SNEGSKA (reference sequence). CDR3 length: 13 amino acids. The CDR3 region is CSTTSLAYNEQFF. The CDR3 coding sequence is TGCAGTACTACTAGCTTGGCCTACAATGAGCAGTTCTTC.

This clonotype was observed a handful of times. This chain joins TRBV7-7 and TRBJ2-5; maybe TRBD2 (6 bases). Germline V gene lookup returns CDR1 SSHAT and CDR2 FNYEAQ (reference sequence). V lost 1 base to trimming and J lost 1 base, with 10 bases between them. The CDR3 has 15 residues. The CDR3 loop is CASSLEAGTQETQYF. The CDR3 DNA reads as TGTGCCAGCAGCTTAGAGGCGGGGACCCAAGAGACCCAGTACTTC. The full variable domain, in which reference TRBV7-7 and TRBJ2-5 provide the parts outside the CDR3, is GAGVSQSPRYKVTKRGQDVTLRCDPISSHATLYWYQQALGQGPEFLTYFNYEAQPDKSGLPSDRFSAERPEGSISTLTIQRTEQRDSAMYRCASSLEAGTQETQYFGPGTRLLVL.

This clonotype was recorded many times. The chain uses TRBV20-1 and TRBJ2-3; a possible D gene is TRBD1 (6 bases). The V gene lost 0 bases and the J gene lost 4 bases, with 20 bases spanning the gap. The CDR3 totals 17 residues. The V gene's germline CDR1 is DFQATT and CDR2 SNEGSKA (reference sequence). CDR3 amino acids: CSARDFSVQGYADTQYF. The CDR3 nucleotides read TGCAGTGCTAGAGATTTTTCAGTCCAGGGGTATGCAGATACGCAGTATTTT.

In its sample, this clonotype was seen a few times. The chain is built from TRBV24-1 and TRBJ2-1; TRBD2 agrees at 7 bases. CDR1 and CDR2 (germline): KGHDR, SFDVKD. The ends lost 2 bases at V and 3 bases at J; junction bases unmatched: 6. This CDR3 has 16 amino acids. This CDR3 reads CATSDSYQRGYNEQFF. Here the CDR3 DNA reads TGTGCCACCAGTGATTCTTACCAGCGGGGCTACAATGAGCAGTTCTTC.

The V call is TRBV7-8, the J call TRBJ2-3; a possible D gene is TRBD2 (5 bases). With 3 bases removed from V and 3 bases from J, the gap between germline ends came to 10 bases. The CDR3 extends over 14 amino acids. CDR1 SGHVS and CDR2 FQNEAQ come from the germline V gene. CDR3 in amino acids: CASSLFEGTDTQYF. CDR3 DNA: TGTGCCAGCAGCTTGTTTGAGGGTACAGATACGCAGTATTTT.

Comment on this clonotype: One end of the junction fails to match germline, which may point to a read error. This chain uses TRBV4-3 with TRBJ2-2; a possible D gene is TRBD2 (6 bases). This CDR3 has 16 amino acids. The germline V gene encodes CDR1 LGHNA and CDR2 YSLEER. Here the CDR3 reads CASSQGLPQNTGELFF. The CDR3 DNA sequence: TGCGCAAGCAGCCAAGGACTACCCCAGAACACCGGGGAGCTGTTTTTT.

This clonotype was detected many times. This rearrangement joins TRBV29-1 to TRBJ1-6, with D possibly being TRBD1 (5 bases). The germline gives CDR1 SQVTM, CDR2 ANQGSEA. CDR3 length equals 13 residues. Trimming took off 6 bases at V and 7 bases at J, with 13 bases between the two ends. This CDR3 is CSVGGDENSPLHF. In nucleotides, the CDR3 is TGCAGCGTGGGAGGGGATGAAAATTCACCCCTCCACTTT.

This clonotype was observed a handful of times. The rearrangement uses TRBV20-1 and TRBJ2-5, with D perhaps TRBD1 or TRBD2 (5 bases each). The V end was cut by 6 bases, the J end by 7 bases, with 21 bases between. The CDR3 loop spans 14 amino acids. Germline V gene data show CDR1 as DFQATT and CDR2 as SNEGSKA (reference sequence). The CDR3 bases are TGCAGTGCCTCCATTACCGGGACGACGGGGACCCAGTACTTC. This codes for CSASITGTTGTQYF.

The chain has TRBV12-3 or TRBV12-4 and TRBJ2-3; the D is unclear. The CDR3 runs to 16 residues. Trimming removed 0 bases at V and 2 bases at J, with 12 bases between. The CDR3 DNA sequence: TGTGCCAGCAGTTTAGCCTCCAGGTCCACCACAGATACGCAGTATTTT. Amino acids: CASSLASRSTTDTQYF.